A single sample gave rise to the 20 T cell receptor beta chains below, sequenced in a study of blood T cell repertoires in COVID-19. Assay used: immunoSEQ multiplex PCR; TCRdb lists only in-frame clones, some missing. The table shows 300,000 or so clones, with 87% occurring only once. The sample was PBMCs or T cells enriched from blood (not recorded which). These receptors originate from a woman younger than 45 who had recovered from COVID-19.

The gene calls are TRBV7-2 and TRBJ1-1; weak D call: TRBD1 (6 bases). V lost 1 base to trimming and J lost 2 bases, with 8 bases between them. Germline CDR1 reads SGHTA; CDR2 reads FQGNSA. The length of the CDR3 is 14 residues. CDR3 sequence reads: CASSLGTDNTEAFF. CDR3 bases: TGTGCCAGCAGCTTAGGGACAGACAACACTGAAGCTTTCTTT.

J is TRBJ2-7 and V is TRBV19, with TRBD1 identical over 9 bases. The trim removed 4 bases at V and 3 bases at J, leaving 7 bases unmatched. This CDR3 spans 15 amino acids. Germline V gene lookup returns CDR1 LNHDA and CDR2 SQIVND (reference sequence). The DNA for the CDR3 is TGTGCCAGTAGTAGCGGGACAGGGTACTACTACGAGCAGTACTTC. Translated, it gives CASSSGTGYYYEQYF.

V is TRBV5-4 and J is TRBJ2-3; 10 bases are a match to TRBD1. Germline V gene lookup returns CDR1 SGHNT and CDR2 YYREEE (reference sequence). V trimming: 4 bases; J trimming: 3 bases; junction bases outside the gene matches: 5. The CDR3 has 15 residues. The CDR3 loop is CASSLGQGVTDTQYF. The CDR3 DNA reads TGTGCCAGCAGCCTCGGACAGGGGGTAACAGATACGCAGTATTTT.

The chain recombines TRBV4-1 with TRBJ2-5; D perhaps matches TRBD2 (7 bases). The germline gives CDR1 MGHRA, CDR2 YSYEKL. V was trimmed by 1 base and J by 5 bases, leaving 11 bases between them. This CDR3 region has 14 residues. CDR3 region: CASSQVGGGETQYF. CDR3 coding DNA: TGCGCCAGCAGCCAAGTGGGGGGGGGCGAGACCCAGTACTTC.

The chain has TRBV5-1 and TRBJ2-3; 9 bases are shared with TRBD2. The CDR3 totals 16 residues. With V trimmed by 0 bases and J by 3 bases, 5 bases remained unmatched. Germline CDR1 and CDR2: SGHRS and YFSETQ. CDR3: CASSLVGGGATDTQYF. CDR3 in DNA: TGCGCCAGCAGCTTGGTCGGCGGGGGGGCGACAGATACGCAGTATTTT. Full variable domain (missing parts from reference TRBV5-1 and TRBJ2-3): KAGVTQTPRYLIKTRGQQVTLSCSPISGHRSVSWYQQTPGQGLQFLFEYFSETQRNKGNFPGRFSGRQFSNSRSEMNVSTLELGDSALYLCASSLVGGGATDTQYFGPGTRLTVL.

This chain uses TRBV2 with TRBJ1-5; TRBD1 matches 10 bases. The germline V gene encodes CDR1 SNHLY and CDR2 FYNNEI. The CDR3 runs to 15 residues. Germline trimming cut 8 bases from V and 5 bases from J; bases unmatched to any gene: 9. The CDR3 DNA reads as TGTGCCAGCGGAGGGGGACAGGGGTTCGATCAGCCCCAGCATTTT. This codes for CASGGGQGFDQPQHF.

V usage is TRBV19 and J usage is TRBJ1-1, with 8 bases aligning to TRBD1. Trimming removed 6 bases from V and 4 bases from J; junction bases left unmatched: 7. The CDR3 has 14 amino acids. Per the germline V gene, CDR1 is LNHDA and CDR2 is SQIVND (reference sequence). CDR3 region: CASRIQGVGTEAFF. In DNA form, the CDR3 reads TGTGCCAGTAGGATACAGGGGGTTGGCACTGAAGCTTTCTTT.

This chain connects TRBV4-1 to TRBJ1-2, with D possibly TRBD1 on 5 matching bases. Trimming stripped 0 bases from V and 4 bases from J, with 9 bases between. Per the germline V gene, CDR1 is MGHRA and CDR2 is YSYEKL. The CDR3 has 14 residues. CDR3 sequence: CASSQERDFYGYTF. DNA of the CDR3: TGCGCCAGCAGCCAAGAGCGGGACTTCTATGGCTACACCTTC.

V is TRBV2 and J is TRBJ1-5; D call uncertain. With 6 bases removed from V and 5 bases from J, the gap between germline ends came to 11 bases. This CDR3 spans 13 amino acids. Germline V gene lookup returns CDR1 SNHLY and CDR2 FYNNEI. CDR3 loop: CASREVRDQPQHF. CDR3 coding DNA: TGTGCCAGCAGGGAGGTTAGGGATCAGCCCCAGCATTTT.

The CDR3 region is CASPGPGPEQYF. For the CDR3, the DNA is TGTGCCAGCCCCGGCCCAGGGCCCGAGCAGTACTTC. The V and J genes are TRBV25-1 and TRBJ2-7, with a weak D call TRBD1 (5 bases). Germline V CDR1 and CDR2: MGHDK, SYGVNS. Trimming cost V 8 bases and J 6 bases, with 14 bases left between them. CDR3 length: 12 amino acids.

The V and J genes are TRBV11-3 and TRBJ2-7, with 8 positions matching TRBD1. CDR3 length: 13 residues. Unmatched junction bases numbered 10, after V lost 8 bases and J lost 7 bases. Germline loops: CDR1 SGHNT, CDR2 YENEEA. CDR3 coding DNA: TGTGCCAGCGGACAGGGCGACCTATTTGAGCAGTACTTC. Its protein is CASGQGDLFEQYF.

The chain couples TRBV19 to TRBJ2-2; possible D gene TRBD1, 5 bases. The CDR3 has 15 residues. The ends were cut back, 3 bases at V and 4 bases at J, with 12 bases in the middle. From germline, CDR1 is LNHDA and CDR2 SQIVND (reference sequence). CDR3 nucleotide sequence: TGTGCCAGTAGTATTGTACAGGTCGGCACCGGGGAGCTGTTTTTT. This translates into CASSIVQVGTGELFF.

The rearrangement uses TRBV10-3 and TRBJ1-1; D remains ambiguous. In germline, CDR1 is ENHRY, CDR2 SYGVKD. The V end was cut by 8 bases, the J end by 1 base, with 5 bases between. The CDR3 sequence is 11 residues long. DNA of the CDR3: TGTGCCATCCGAGAGAACACTGAAGCTTTCTTT. Translation gives CAIRENTEAFF.

This clone is medium-sized. The V call is TRBV6-4, the J call TRBJ2-1; the match to TRBD2 covers 14 bases. The V and J ends lost 3 bases and 3 bases, in that order; junction bases with no gene match: 7. This CDR3 spans 18 amino acids. CDR1 MRHNA and CDR2 SNTAGT come from the germline V gene. CDR3 in amino acids: CASSEAGTSGGDYNEQFF. CDR3 sequence (DNA): TGTGCCAGCAGTGAAGCGGGGACTAGCGGGGGTGACTACAATGAGCAGTTCTTC.

The CDR3 region is CASSEERLAGATNTGELFF. The CDR3 DNA is TGTGCCAGCAGTGAAGAGCGGCTAGCGGGGGCCACGAACACCGGGGAGCTGTTTTTT. This chain joins TRBV2 and TRBJ2-2, with 10 bases fitting TRBD2. This CDR3 spans 19 amino acids. Germline V gives CDR1 SNHLY, CDR2 FYNNEI. V gave up 1 base and J gave up 0 bases; unmatched junction bases: 8.

The J gene is TRBJ2-1, the V gene TRBV19; TRBD1 might be the D (8 bases). V was cut by 6 bases and J by 6 bases, with 24 bases left in between. The CDR3 is made up of 17 amino acids. Germline lookup yields CDR1 LNHDA and CDR2 SQIVND (reference sequence). The CDR3 DNA is TGTGCCAGTAGCCTCACGTACAGGGGGGGGGCCGGCAATGAGCAGTTCTTC. Translated: CASSLTYRGGAGNEQFF. Drawing the rest from reference TRBV19 and TRBJ2-1, the complete variable domain is DGGITQSPKYLFRKEGQNVTLSCEQNLNHDAMYWYRQDPGQGLRLIYYSQIVNDFQKGDIAEGYSVSREKKESFPLTVTSAQKNPTAFYLCASSLTYRGGAGNEQFFGPGTRLTVL.

V is TRBV5-1 and J is TRBJ2-1, with D perhaps matching TRBD1 (6 bases). CDR3 length: 11 amino acids. Germline CDR1 reads SGHRS; CDR2 reads YFSETQ. Trimming removed 4 bases from V and 10 bases from J, with 9 bases in between. The CDR3: CASSPDREQFF. The CDR3 DNA reads TGCGCCAGCAGCCCAGACAGGGAGCAGTTCTTC.

The gene calls are TRBV24-1 and TRBJ2-3; tentative D call: TRBD1 (7 bases). The CDR3 runs to 14 residues. Germline-derived CDR1 and CDR2 are KGHDR and SFDVKD. V lost 5 bases and J lost 0, with 8 bases in between. The DNA of the CDR3 is TGTGCCACCAGTGCAGGGGGGAGCACAGATACGCAGTATTTT. Amino acids: CATSAGGSTDTQYF.

The sample holds one count of this clone. The chain couples TRBV2 to TRBJ2-2; 9 nucleotides agree with TRBD1. This CDR3 is 21 amino acids long. V trimming: 5 bases; J trimming: 1 base; junction bases outside the gene matches: 20. Germline CDR1 and CDR2: SNHLY and FYNNEI. The CDR3, as DNA: TGTGCCAGCAGTCCTAAACCGGGACAGGGATTATCTACAAAGAACACCGGGGAGCTGTTTTTT. Translated, it gives CASSPKPGQGLSTKNTGELFF. Based on the CDR3 plus reference TRBV2 and TRBJ2-2, the full variable domain is EPEVTQTPSHQVTQMGQEVILRCVPISNHLYFYWYRQILGQKVEFLVSFYNNEISEKSEIFDDQFSVERPDGSNFTLKIRSTKLEDSAMYFCASSPKPGQGLSTKNTGELFFGEGSRLTVL.

The chain couples TRBV29-1 to TRBJ1-2; D ambiguous. Germline V gene sequence: CDR1 SQVTM, CDR2 ANQGSEA. The length of the CDR3 is 13 residues. V lost 3 bases and J lost 4, with 12 bases in between. The CDR3 loop is CSVDLGARYGYTF. CDR3 DNA: TGCAGCGTTGATCTGGGCGCGCGCTATGGCTACACCTTC.